These T cell receptor beta chains were read from a single sample in a study of T-cell reconstitution after alpha-beta-depleted transplantation in children. From the PCR reads, TCRdb called clonotypes with MiXCR, one entry per CDR3 protein. The top ten hold about 40% of the sample, which has around 16,000 distinct CDR3 sequences, about 7.6% seen once. Specimen: PBMCs, mostly from graft donor cells, collected 60 days after TCRalphabeta/CD19-depleted stem cell transplant. The source is a boy under three years old who had a stem cell transplant for Wiskott-Aldrich syndrome, so the T cells may come from the graft donor. CDR3s include the opening cysteine and the closing phenylalanine or tryptophan. The D gene is left open where the match is weak.

d_gene,j_gene,v_gene,CDR3aa
NA,TRBJ2-5,TRBV7-9,CASSLGWIDSRVETQYF
TRBD1,TRBJ2-1,TRBV7-2,CASSLGTVSYNEQFF
NA,TRBJ2-7,TRBV20-1,CSTHRIPSYEQYF
NA,TRBJ2-2,TRBV7-3,CASSLGGANTGELFF
TRBD2,TRBJ2-5,TRBV7-2,CASSFSGRDGETQYF
NA,TRBJ1-6,TRBV7-4,CASSPSSPLHF
TRBD2,TRBJ2-1,TRBV24-1,CATSDFILAGESEQFF
TRBD2,TRBJ2-7,TRBV7-9,CASSFTGTSTHEQYF
TRBD2,TRBJ2-1,TRBV5-1,CASSLRLAGVDNEQFF
NA,TRBJ2-3,TRBV24-1,CATGAVSTDTQYF
NA,TRBJ2-1,TRBV5-7,CASSPGSRCSNYNEQFF
TRBD1,TRBJ1-4,TRBV15,CATSRDGQEGEKLFF
NA,TRBJ2-3,TRBV5-1,CASSLDSRPTDTQYF
NA,TRBJ2-7,TRBV12-3/TRBV12-4,CACSFGKDRATYRLNEQYF
NA,TRBJ1-1,TRBV5-4,CASSSVESYTEAFF
TRBD1,TRBJ2-7,TRBV4-1,CASSHWDRVGDEQYF
NA,TRBJ2-3,TRBV7-3,CASSLGASLDTQYF
NA,TRBJ1-1,TRBV7-9,CASSLVVGKNTEAFF
TRBD2,TRBJ2-7,TRBV20-1,CSAGQSGDLYEQYF
NA,TRBJ1-3,TRBV10-3,CAIGGSGNTIYF
TRBD1,TRBJ1-3,TRBV5-1,CASSWTGQSSGNTIYF
TRBD2,TRBJ2-2,TRBV6-5,CASSYPGLAGNTGELFF